The present TCR beta chain was sequenced within a study of blood T cells in healthy people across ages. The study's findings and limits: Compared with aged donors, long-lived donors showed fewer expanded clones, suggesting selection.

Concerning this clonotype itself: No antigen is known for it.

A J-beta primer mix and a sample-barcoded 5' primer were used in a second PCR of about 7 to 12 cycles. Every cDNA was tagged by a template-switch adaptor with 12 random nucleotides. TCRdb processed the 5' RACE reads anew with MiXCR; each CDR3 protein has one entry. The data show about 1.5 million distinct CDR3 sequences, roughly 43% seen once. The CDR3 spans 15 residues. Germline CDR1 SGHRS, CDR2 YFSETQ. The V gene end was trimmed by 5 bases and the J gene end by 4 bases; junction bases not matched to a gene: 5. This sequence originates from a young woman in good health. V and J are TRBV5-1 and TRBJ2-1; 11 positions match TRBD2. The sequenced sample was blood. The CDR3 DNA reads as TGCGCCAGCAGTTGGGGACTAGCGGAGTACAATGAGCAGTTCTTC. The encoded protein is CASSWGLAEYNEQFF.